These T cell receptor beta chains were read from a single sample in a study of cytomegalovirus exposure and HLA in healthy donors. Some clones are missing from TCRdb's copy, which holds only in-frame ones; the method was immunoSEQ multiplex PCR. The sample gives some 71,000 clones, roughly 80% of which show up once; roughly 20% is in the top ten. The source material was PBMCs. Source of these receptors: a woman aged 25 to 39 in good health and CMV-seropositive. CDR3s include the opening cysteine and the closing phenylalanine or tryptophan. Fields, in order: V gene, J gene, clone size, D gene, CDR3 DNA, CDR3 protein. D genes are given only for firm matches. For some rows the clone size is stated as once, few or many, or as a class when expanded; others skip it.

V gene: TRBV14
J gene: TRBJ2-1
clone size: NA
D gene: NA
CDR3 DNA: TGTGCCAGCAGCCAAGTCTTTGGAGGGAAGCAGTTCTTC
CDR3 protein: CASSQVFGGKQFF

V gene: TRBV15
J gene: TRBJ1-5
clone size: NA
D gene: TRBD1
CDR3 DNA: TGTGCCACCAGCAGAGATTCGGACAGGAGCAATCAGCCCCAGCATTTT
CDR3 protein: CATSRDSDRSNQPQHF

V gene: TRBV14
J gene: TRBJ1-1
clone size: NA
D gene: TRBD1
CDR3 DNA: TGTGCCAGCAGCCAGGGACAGGGAAGGAGAGGTCCTTTCTTT
CDR3 protein: CASSQGQGRRGPFF

V gene: TRBV18
J gene: TRBJ2-1
clone size: few
D gene: NA
CDR3 DNA: TGTGCCAGCTCCCCCGGGGTATCCTACAATGAGCAGTTCTTC
CDR3 protein: CASSPGVSYNEQFF

V gene: TRBV5-1
J gene: TRBJ2-1
clone size: NA
D gene: TRBD2
CDR3 DNA: TGCGCCAGCAGCCTTGGACTAGCGGACTACAATGAGCAGTTCTTC
CDR3 protein: CASSLGLADYNEQFF

V gene: TRBV29-1
J gene: TRBJ1-1
clone size: NA
D gene: TRBD1
CDR3 DNA: TGCAGCGTTGGACAGGGAAGGGGGCCAATGACTGAAGCTTTCTTT
CDR3 protein: CSVGQGRGPMTEAFF

V gene: TRBV30
J gene: TRBJ2-1
clone size: NA
D gene: TRBD2
CDR3 DNA: TGTGCCTGGAGTTTGGGAGTAGCGGGATACAATGAGCAGTTCTTC
CDR3 protein: CAWSLGVAGYNEQFF

V gene: TRBV4-3
J gene: TRBJ1-1
clone size: NA
D gene: NA
CDR3 DNA: TGCGCCAGCAGCCAAGATCTAGGGACACACACTGAAGCTTTCTTT
CDR3 protein: CASSQDLGTHTEAFF

V gene: TRBV7-9
J gene: TRBJ2-6
clone size: NA
D gene: TRBD1
CDR3 DNA: TGTGCCAGCAGCCGGCAGACAGGGATTAGCTCTGGGGCCAACGTCCTGACTTTC
CDR3 protein: CASSRQTGISSGANVLTF

V gene: TRBV28
J gene: TRBJ2-3
clone size: NA
D gene: TRBD2
CDR3 DNA: TGTGCCACTAGAGCGGGAGGACCAGATACGCAGTATTTT
CDR3 protein: CATRAGGPDTQYF

V gene: TRBV6-5
J gene: TRBJ1-2
clone size: once
D gene: NA
CDR3 DNA: TGTGCCAGCAGTTACTTGGGGGGATCTGGCTACACCTTC
CDR3 protein: CASSYLGGSGYTF

V gene: TRBV7-6
J gene: TRBJ1-4
clone size: few
D gene: TRBD1
CDR3 DNA: TGTGCCAGCAGCTCAACAGGGGCGGATGAAAAACTGTTTTTT
CDR3 protein: CASSSTGADEKLFF

V gene: TRBV6-1
J gene: TRBJ2-7
clone size: NA
D gene: NA
CDR3 DNA: TGTGCCAGCGGAGGCACCATCACAACTCAGTACTTC
CDR3 protein: CASGGTITTQYF

V gene: TRBV4-3
J gene: TRBJ2-1
clone size: NA
D gene: NA
CDR3 DNA: TGCGCCAGCAGCCAAGATCCGAGGGGGAGCTCCTACAATGAGCAGTTCTTC
CDR3 protein: CASSQDPRGSSYNEQFF

V gene: TRBV4-1
J gene: TRBJ1-5
clone size: few
D gene: NA
CDR3 DNA: TGCGCCAGCAGCCAAGATGTTTTAGCTTATAGCAATCAGCCCCAGCATTTT
CDR3 protein: CASSQDVLAYSNQPQHF

V gene: TRBV20-1
J gene: TRBJ1-1
clone size: NA
D gene: NA
CDR3 DNA: TGCAGTGCTAGAGAAAGGGGTGAAGCTTTCTTT
CDR3 protein: CSARERGEAFF

V gene: TRBV28
J gene: TRBJ2-2
clone size: NA
D gene: TRBD2
CDR3 DNA: TGTGCCATCCAAAAAGCGGGAGGTTACACCGGGGAGCTGTTTTTT
CDR3 protein: CAIQKAGGYTGELFF

V gene: TRBV5-8
J gene: TRBJ2-7
clone size: NA
D gene: NA
CDR3 DNA: TGTGCCAGCAGCTTGGCCACCTACGAGCAGTACTTC
CDR3 protein: CASSLATYEQYF

V gene: TRBV9
J gene: TRBJ1-1
clone size: NA
D gene: NA
CDR3 DNA: TGTGCCAGCAGCGTAGGAGATTTTGGCACTGAAGCTTTCTTT
CDR3 protein: CASSVGDFGTEAFF

V gene: TRBV5-1
J gene: TRBJ2-7
clone size: NA
D gene: TRBD2
CDR3 DNA: TGCGCCAGCAGCTCCGGACTAGCGGGGGACGAGCAGTACTTC
CDR3 protein: CASSSGLAGDEQYF

V gene: TRBV5-4
J gene: TRBJ2-7
clone size: NA
D gene: TRBD2
CDR3 DNA: TGTGCCAGCAGCTGGACTAGTGGCGAGCAGTACTTC
CDR3 protein: CASSWTSGEQYF

V gene: TRBV7-9
J gene: TRBJ1-2
clone size: NA
D gene: TRBD1
CDR3 DNA: TGTGCCAGCAGCTGGCAGGGGGCAAAAGTGGGCTACACCTTC
CDR3 protein: CASSWQGAKVGYTF

V gene: TRBV6-1
J gene: TRBJ2-7
clone size: few
D gene: TRBD2
CDR3 DNA: TGTGCCAGCAGTGCCCGCAGGTTTAGCGGGAGGGCCTGGAGCTCCTACGAGCAGTACTTC
CDR3 protein: CASSARRFSGRAWSSYEQYF

V gene: TRBV25-1
J gene: TRBJ1-1
clone size: NA
D gene: NA
CDR3 DNA: TGTGCCAGCAGTGACTTCACTGAAGCTTTCTTT
CDR3 protein: CASSDFTEAFF

V gene: TRBV28
J gene: TRBJ1-4
clone size: NA
D gene: TRBD1
CDR3 DNA: TGTGCCAGCATCGCCTCCGGGACAGGGAACGAAAAACTGTTTTTT
CDR3 protein: CASIASGTGNEKLFF

V gene: TRBV5-1
J gene: TRBJ2-7
clone size: NA
D gene: NA
CDR3 DNA: TGCGCCAGCAGCTTCGGAGGGCCCGGGAACGAGCAGTACTTC
CDR3 protein: CASSFGGPGNEQYF